A single sample gave rise to the 10 T cell receptor beta chains below, sequenced in a study of shared clonotypes between healthy human individuals. TCRdb's table, derived via immunoSEQ multiplex PCR, lists solely in-frame clones and lacks some. The sample carries around 1,100,000 clones, around 77% recorded once. The sample consisted of memory CD4+ T cells from PBMCs. Subset of the sample: CD45RA-negative fraction. These receptors came from a man younger than 35 in good health. Some clones in this sample may be carry-over from other donors' samples.

The rearrangement links TRBV4-2 to TRBJ1-6; unclear D gene. Trimming removed 1 base from V and 14 bases from J, with 18 bases in between. This CDR3 comprises 15 residues. Germline values: CDR1 LGHNA, CDR2 YNFKEQ. The CDR3 bases are TGTGCCAGCAGCCAAGGCGGGCAGAAGGGCCCAACCCTCCACTTT. Translation: CASSQGGQKGPTLHF.

The chain employs TRBV9 and TRBJ2-7; 11 bases map to TRBD2. The CDR3 has 16 residues. V lost 3 bases and J lost 2; bases outside the gene matches: 7. Germline V gives CDR1 SGDLS, CDR2 YYNGEE. In DNA form, the CDR3 reads TGTGCCAGCAGCGCCGAGACTAGCGGGACAACCTACGAGCAGTACTTC. Protein product: CASSAETSGTTYEQYF.

J is TRBJ2-7 and V is TRBV10-2; no definite D call. The CDR3 runs to 13 residues. Deletions cut 1 base from V and 2 bases from J, with 6 bases between. Germline CDR1 reads WSHSY; CDR2 reads SAAADI. In DNA form, the CDR3 reads TGCGCCAGCAGTGAGTGGAAAACCTACGAGCAGTACTTC. Protein product: CASSEWKTYEQYF.

DNA for the CDR3: TGCGCCAGCAGCTTGGACGCCCGCTCTGGAAACACCATATATTTT. The encoded protein is CASSLDARSGNTIYF. This sequence joins TRBV5-1 and TRBJ1-3; D not certain. This CDR3 is 15 amino acids long. V lost 0 bases to trimming and J lost 0 bases, with 7 bases between them. CDR1 and CDR2 from the germline V gene are SGHRS and YFSETQ.

A single count supports this clone. The genes are TRBV7-2 and TRBJ2-1, with D possibly TRBD2 on 5 matching bases. There are 14 residues in the CDR3. V was shortened by 5 bases and J by 10 bases, with 18 bases between the two germline ends. CDR1 and CDR2 (germline): SGHTA, FQGNSA. CDR3 loop: CASSPITRLGEQFF. CDR3 sequence (DNA): TGTGCCAGCAGCCCAATTACTAGATTGGGGGAGCAGTTCTTC.

The V and J genes are TRBV7-2 and TRBJ2-1, with a weak D call TRBD2 (6 bases). CDR3 length: 15 amino acids. V was pared by 5 bases and J by 12 bases, with 23 bases between. Germline CDR1 reads SGHTA; CDR2 reads FQGNSA. The CDR3 region has the DNA TGTGCCAGCAGCCGAGAACCGGGGGTGCCCATAGGGCAGTTCTTC. It is translated as CASSREPGVPIGQFF.

This sequence joins TRBV5-1 and TRBJ2-3; D ambiguous. This CDR3 spans 13 amino acids. Germline CDR1 is SGHRS and CDR2 is YFSETQ. V lost 4 bases and J lost 0, with 6 bases in between. CDR3 in DNA: TGCGCCAGCAGCAGTACAAGCACAGATACGCAGTATTTT. Protein product: CASSSTSTDTQYF.

The V call is TRBV4-2, the J call TRBJ1-3, with 12 bases identical to TRBD1. V was clipped by 1 base and J by 6 bases; unmatched bases: 1. This CDR3 comprises 15 residues. The germline V gene encodes CDR1 LGHNA and CDR2 YNFKEQ. Written as DNA, the CDR3 is TGTGCCAGCAGCCAAGCGGGACAGGGGGCAAACACCATATATTTT. Protein sequence: CASSQAGQGANTIYF.

This clone was observed a single time. The chain employs TRBV9 and TRBJ1-1, with D uncertain. CDR1 and CDR2 (germline): SGDLS, YYNGEE. The CDR3 sequence is 15 residues long. Trimming removed 4 bases from V and 1 base from J, with 14 bases in between. CDR3 in amino acids: CASSPRLDPNTEAFF. The CDR3 nucleotides are TGTGCCAGCAGCCCCCGGTTGGACCCGAACACTGAAGCTTTCTTT. Full variable domain (missing parts from reference TRBV9 and TRBJ1-1): DSGVTQTPKHLITATGQRVTLRCSPRSGDLSVYWYQQSLDQGLQFLIQYYNGEERAKGNILERFSAQQFPDLHSELNLSSLELGDSALYFCASSPRLDPNTEAFFGQGTRLTVV.

This sequence joins TRBV9 and TRBJ1-2, with D hard to call. V gave up 0 bases and J gave up 6 bases, with 3 bases separating them. This CDR3 is 11 amino acids long. The germline V gene has CDR1 SGDLS and CDR2 YYNGEE. CDR3 region: CASSVENGYTF. The DNA of the CDR3 is TGTGCCAGCAGCGTAGAGAATGGCTACACCTTC.